This is a list of T cell receptor beta chains from one sample in a study of CD8 T cells in Susac syndrome. TCRdb reprocessed the immunoSEQ multiplex PCR reads with MiXCR, giving one entry per CDR3 protein. The sample yields roughly 330,000 distinct CDR3 sequences, roughly nine tenths seen once. The source material was CD4+ T cells from PBMCs. These receptors were collected from a human donor with multiple sclerosis. Both conserved end residues are part of each CDR3. Fields, in order: D gene, J gene, clone size, V gene, CDR3 protein, CDR3 DNA. A D gene is named only where the DNA matches it firmly. A clone size is listed for some rows: how often the clone was seen (once, few, many), or a class if it is expanded.

d_call: NA
j_call: TRBJ1-5
clone_size: NA
v_call: TRBV7-9
cdr3_aa: CASSQGSSNQPQHF
cdr3_nt: TGTGCCAGCAGCCAGGGCAGTAGCAATCAGCCCCAGCATTTT

d_call: NA
j_call: TRBJ1-2
clone_size: NA
v_call: TRBV29-1
cdr3_aa: CSVARDTAGYTF
cdr3_nt: TGCAGCGTTGCCCGGGACACGGCGGGCTACACCTTC

d_call: TRBD2
j_call: TRBJ2-2
clone_size: NA
v_call: TRBV11-2
cdr3_aa: CASSPTSGPRGELFF
cdr3_nt: TGTGCCAGCAGCCCGACTAGCGGACCTCGGGGGGAGCTGTTTTTT

d_call: TRBD2
j_call: TRBJ2-7
clone_size: NA
v_call: TRBV4-2
cdr3_aa: CASSPSGGTPYEQYF
cdr3_nt: TGTGCCAGCAGCCCTTCGGGGGGGACACCATACGAGCAGTACTTC

d_call: NA
j_call: TRBJ1-2
clone_size: NA
v_call: TRBV29-1
cdr3_aa: CSVEPIRGGYGYTF
cdr3_nt: TGCAGCGTTGAACCAATCCGGGGGGGGTATGGCTACACCTTC

d_call: NA
j_call: TRBJ2-7
clone_size: NA
v_call: TRBV2
cdr3_aa: CASKLGQLYEQYF
cdr3_nt: TGTGCCAGCAAATTAGGACAGCTCTACGAGCAGTACTTC

d_call: NA
j_call: TRBJ2-1
clone_size: NA
v_call: TRBV29-1
cdr3_aa: CSVQGHNEQFF
cdr3_nt: TGCAGCGTTCAGGGGCACAATGAGCAGTTCTTC

d_call: NA
j_call: TRBJ2-3
clone_size: few
v_call: TRBV7-2
cdr3_aa: CASSLGGPSTDTQYF
cdr3_nt: TGTGCCAGCAGTTTAGGCGGGCCTAGCACAGATACGCAGTATTTT

d_call: NA
j_call: TRBJ1-5
clone_size: NA
v_call: TRBV6-2/TRBV6-3
cdr3_aa: CASREFGQPQHF
cdr3_nt: TGTGCCAGCAGGGAATTTGGTCAGCCCCAGCATTTT

d_call: NA
j_call: TRBJ2-1
clone_size: NA
v_call: TRBV20-1
cdr3_aa: CSARDPGARINEQFF
cdr3_nt: TGCAGTGCTAGAGACCCGGGGGCCAGGATAAATGAGCAGTTCTTC

d_call: NA
j_call: TRBJ2-4
clone_size: NA
v_call: TRBV20-1
cdr3_aa: CSARDTSSLNIQYF
cdr3_nt: TGCAGTGCTAGAGACACAAGTAGTTTAAACATTCAGTACTTC

d_call: NA
j_call: TRBJ1-1
clone_size: NA
v_call: TRBV30
cdr3_aa: CAWSVRVIIGSQMNTEAFF
cdr3_nt: TGTGCCTGGAGTGTAAGGGTCATAATCGGTAGCCAGATGAACACTGAAGCTTTCTTT

d_call: NA
j_call: TRBJ2-3
clone_size: NA
v_call: TRBV6-2/TRBV6-3
cdr3_aa: CASSYLSVATDTQYF
cdr3_nt: TGTGCCAGCAGTTACCTCAGCGTAGCCACAGATACGCAGTATTTT

d_call: NA
j_call: TRBJ2-3
clone_size: NA
v_call: TRBV27
cdr3_aa: CASRTGGLANTQYF
cdr3_nt: TGTGCCAGCAGAACCGGAGGCTTGGCCAATACGCAGTATTTT

d_call: TRBD1
j_call: TRBJ1-5
clone_size: NA
v_call: TRBV30
cdr3_aa: CAWGTGVQPQHF
cdr3_nt: TGTGCCTGGGGGACAGGCGTACAGCCCCAGCATTTT

d_call: NA
j_call: TRBJ1-2
clone_size: once
v_call: TRBV24-1
cdr3_aa: CATSDLPGAGLNYGYTF
cdr3_nt: TGTGCCACCAGTGACCTACCTGGGGCTGGACTTAACTATGGCTACACCTTC

d_call: NA
j_call: TRBJ1-3
clone_size: NA
v_call: TRBV20-1
cdr3_aa: CSARRQTSGNTIYF
cdr3_nt: TGCAGTGCAAGGAGACAGACCTCTGGAAACACCATATATTTT

d_call: NA
j_call: TRBJ1-4
clone_size: NA
v_call: TRBV7-2
cdr3_aa: CASSLDQQSGKLFF
cdr3_nt: TGTGCCAGCAGCTTAGACCAACAGAGCGGAAAACTGTTTTTT

d_call: NA
j_call: TRBJ1-1
clone_size: NA
v_call: TRBV7-8
cdr3_aa: CASSSKRSQIWTEAFF
cdr3_nt: TGTGCCAGCAGCTCAAAACGGTCCCAGATCTGGACTGAAGCTTTCTTT

d_call: TRBD1
j_call: TRBJ1-1
clone_size: NA
v_call: TRBV29-1
cdr3_aa: CSAWDRGQSEAFF
cdr3_nt: TGCAGCGCCTGGGACAGGGGGCAATCTGAAGCTTTCTTT

d_call: NA
j_call: TRBJ2-7
clone_size: NA
v_call: TRBV12-3/TRBV12-4
cdr3_aa: CASSPGLNSYEQYF
cdr3_nt: TGTGCCAGCAGCCCGGGACTCAATTCCTACGAGCAGTACTTC

d_call: TRBD1
j_call: TRBJ1-6
clone_size: NA
v_call: TRBV19
cdr3_aa: CASRDRVSPLHF
cdr3_nt: TGTGCCAGCCGGGACAGGGTTTCACCCCTCCACTTT

d_call: NA
j_call: TRBJ2-7
clone_size: NA
v_call: TRBV20-1
cdr3_aa: CSARDFPYEQYF
cdr3_nt: TGCAGTGCTAGGGACTTTCCCTACGAGCAGTACTTC

d_call: NA
j_call: TRBJ2-7
clone_size: NA
v_call: TRBV5-1
cdr3_aa: CASSLASGFYYEQYF
cdr3_nt: TGCGCCAGCAGCTTGGCCTCAGGGTTCTATTACGAGCAGTACTTC

d_call: NA
j_call: TRBJ2-4
clone_size: NA
v_call: TRBV29-1
cdr3_aa: CSVRGNLAKNIQYF
cdr3_nt: TGCAGCGTACGTGGGAATCTAGCCAAAAACATTCAGTACTTC

d_call: NA
j_call: TRBJ1-2
clone_size: NA
v_call: TRBV15
cdr3_aa: CATSRGGSYGYTF
cdr3_nt: TGTGCCACCAGCAGAGGGGGAAGTTATGGCTACACCTTC

d_call: NA
j_call: TRBJ2-5
clone_size: NA
v_call: TRBV3-1
cdr3_aa: CASSQRVGYQETQYF
cdr3_nt: TGTGCCAGCAGCCAAAGGGTGGGGTACCAAGAGACCCAGTACTTC

d_call: NA
j_call: TRBJ2-1
clone_size: once
v_call: TRBV20-1
cdr3_aa: CSARKAGRRNEQFF
cdr3_nt: TGCAGTGCTAGAAAGGCGGGGAGGCGCAATGAGCAGTTCTTC

d_call: NA
j_call: TRBJ1-1
clone_size: NA
v_call: TRBV4-1
cdr3_aa: CASSQVSWAGAEAFF
cdr3_nt: TGCGCCAGCAGCCAAGTGTCTTGGGCCGGAGCTGAAGCTTTCTTT

d_call: NA
j_call: TRBJ1-2
clone_size: NA
v_call: TRBV27
cdr3_aa: CASSSVQDNYGYTF
cdr3_nt: TGTGCCAGCAGTTCCGTTCAGGATAACTATGGCTACACCTTC

d_call: NA
j_call: TRBJ2-5
clone_size: few
v_call: TRBV5-1
cdr3_aa: CASSLSRETQYF
cdr3_nt: TGTGCCAGCAGCTTATCTAGGGAGACCCAGTACTTC

d_call: TRBD2
j_call: TRBJ2-1
clone_size: NA
v_call: TRBV29-1
cdr3_aa: CSVGAGGYNEQFF
cdr3_nt: TGCAGCGTTGGGGCGGGGGGCTACAATGAGCAGTTCTTC

d_call: TRBD1
j_call: TRBJ1-1
clone_size: NA
v_call: TRBV20-1
cdr3_aa: CSARDNRGPLVEAFF
cdr3_nt: TGCAGTGCTAGAGATAACAGGGGGCCATTGGTTGAAGCTTTCTTT

d_call: NA
j_call: TRBJ1-1
clone_size: once
v_call: TRBV21-1
cdr3_aa: CASSHLRVCVPSWNTEAFF
cdr3_nt: TGTGCCAGCAGCCATCTCCGGGTCTGCGTCCCCTCGTGGAACACTGAAGCTTTCTTT

d_call: NA
j_call: TRBJ2-7
clone_size: NA
v_call: TRBV5-6
cdr3_aa: CASSADGGYEQYF
cdr3_nt: TGTGCCAGCAGCGCCGACGGTGGATACGAGCAGTACTTC

d_call: TRBD1
j_call: TRBJ2-6
clone_size: NA
v_call: TRBV6-5
cdr3_aa: CASSYSGQGDSGANVLTF
cdr3_nt: TGTGCCAGCAGTTACTCGGGACAGGGGGACTCTGGGGCCAACGTCCTGACTTTC

d_call: NA
j_call: TRBJ2-7
clone_size: NA
v_call: TRBV5-1
cdr3_aa: CASSNQGLTSSSYEQYF
cdr3_nt: TGCGCCAGCAGTAATCAGGGGCTCACCTCCAGCTCCTACGAGCAGTACTTC

d_call: TRBD1
j_call: TRBJ1-5
clone_size: NA
v_call: TRBV27
cdr3_aa: CASSLWGQDSNQPQHF
cdr3_nt: TGTGCCAGCAGTTTATGGGGACAGGATAGCAATCAGCCCCAGCATTTT

d_call: TRBD2
j_call: TRBJ2-3
clone_size: NA
v_call: TRBV6-1
cdr3_aa: CASREAGGDTDTQYF
cdr3_nt: TGTGCCAGCAGGGAAGCGGGGGGAGACACAGATACGCAGTATTTT

d_call: NA
j_call: TRBJ1-5
clone_size: NA
v_call: TRBV7-2
cdr3_aa: CASSALAGEIHQPQHF
cdr3_nt: TGTGCCAGCAGCGCCTTGGCGGGGGAAATCCATCAGCCCCAGCATTTT

d_call: TRBD1
j_call: TRBJ2-3
clone_size: NA
v_call: TRBV12-3/TRBV12-4
cdr3_aa: CASSLSGQGRLAQYF
cdr3_nt: TGTGCCAGCAGTTTGTCGGGACAGGGGCGATTGGCGCAGTATTTT

d_call: TRBD2
j_call: TRBJ2-1
clone_size: NA
v_call: TRBV2
cdr3_aa: CASFGLAYSEQFF
cdr3_nt: TGTGCCAGCTTTGGACTAGCGTACAGTGAGCAGTTCTTC

d_call: TRBD2
j_call: TRBJ2-3
clone_size: once
v_call: TRBV4-3
cdr3_aa: CASSQLAGGTDTQYF
cdr3_nt: TGCGCCAGCAGCCAACTAGCGGGAGGCACAGATACGCAGTATTTT

d_call: NA
j_call: TRBJ1-2
clone_size: NA
v_call: TRBV29-1
cdr3_aa: CSVERSYGGYTF
cdr3_nt: TGCAGCGTTGAACGTTCCTATGGCGGCTACACCTTC

d_call: TRBD1
j_call: TRBJ1-2
clone_size: few
v_call: TRBV19
cdr3_aa: CASSVTGDGYTF
cdr3_nt: TGTGCCAGTAGTGTGACAGGGGACGGCTACACCTTC

d_call: NA
j_call: TRBJ1-2
clone_size: NA
v_call: TRBV12-3/TRBV12-4
cdr3_aa: CASRIPTGAGGYTF
cdr3_nt: TGTGCCAGCAGGATACCGACCGGAGCGGGAGGCTACACCTTC

d_call: NA
j_call: TRBJ1-1
clone_size: NA
v_call: TRBV5-1
cdr3_aa: CASSLGSGLEAFF
cdr3_nt: TGCGCCAGCAGCTTGGGGTCAGGCCTTGAAGCTTTCTTT

d_call: TRBD1
j_call: TRBJ2-7
clone_size: NA
v_call: TRBV25-1
cdr3_aa: CASSEFLDRGSEQYF
cdr3_nt: TGTGCCAGCAGTGAATTTCTGGACAGGGGCAGCGAGCAGTACTTC

d_call: TRBD2
j_call: TRBJ2-3
clone_size: once
v_call: TRBV5-4
cdr3_aa: CASSTGLAGGTQYF
cdr3_nt: TGTGCCAGCAGCACGGGACTAGCGGGAGGTACGCAGTATTTT

d_call: NA
j_call: TRBJ2-5
clone_size: once
v_call: TRBV25-1
cdr3_aa: CASRPERHEETQYF
cdr3_nt: TGTGCCAGCAGGCCCGAAAGGCATGAAGAGACCCAGTACTTC